This T cell receptor beta chain was identified during a study of blood T cell repertoires in COVID-19. Across the whole study: The study drew acute and convalescent COVID-19 samples from the United States, Italy and Spain.

Profiled with immunoSEQ multiplex PCR; TCRdb holds only in-frame clones, not every one. Here the sample spans roughly 130,000 clones, about four fifths being singletons. The CDR3 has 12 amino acids. Germline V CDR1 and CDR2: GTSNPN, SVGIG (reference sequence). The V gene end was trimmed by 3 bases and the J gene end by 6 bases; junction bases not matched to a gene: 2. This sequence joins TRBV30 and TRBJ2-3; 8 bases are shared with TRBD1. The receptor was isolated from a woman aged 45-65 years with acute or convalescent COVID-19. The sequencing sample was made of peripheral blood. The CDR3 DNA reads TGTGCCTGGAGGGGGGACAGGGATACGCAGTATTTT. Translated: CAWRGDRDTQYF. Filled out from reference TRBV30 and TRBJ2-3, the complete variable domain reads SQTIHQWPATLVQPVGSPLSLECTVEGTSNPNLYWYRQAAGRGLQLLFYSVGIGQISSEVPQNLSASRPQDRQFILSSKKLLLSDSGFYLCAWRGDRDTQYFGPGTRLTVL.